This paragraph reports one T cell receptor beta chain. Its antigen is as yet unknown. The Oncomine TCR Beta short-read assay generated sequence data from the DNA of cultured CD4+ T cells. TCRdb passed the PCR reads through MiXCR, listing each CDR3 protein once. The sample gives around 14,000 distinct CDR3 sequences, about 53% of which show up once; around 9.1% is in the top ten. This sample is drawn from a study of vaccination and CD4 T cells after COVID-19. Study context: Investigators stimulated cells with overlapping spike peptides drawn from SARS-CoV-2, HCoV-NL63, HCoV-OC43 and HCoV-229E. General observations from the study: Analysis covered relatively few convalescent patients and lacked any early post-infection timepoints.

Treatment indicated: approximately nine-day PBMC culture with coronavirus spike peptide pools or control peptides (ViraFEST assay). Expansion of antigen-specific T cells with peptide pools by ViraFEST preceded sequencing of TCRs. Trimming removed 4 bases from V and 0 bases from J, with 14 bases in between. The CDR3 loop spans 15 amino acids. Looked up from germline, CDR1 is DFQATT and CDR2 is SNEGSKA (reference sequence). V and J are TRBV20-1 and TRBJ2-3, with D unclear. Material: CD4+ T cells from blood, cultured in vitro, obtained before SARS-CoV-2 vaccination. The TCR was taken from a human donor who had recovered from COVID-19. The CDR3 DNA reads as TGCAGTGCTATTACCGCGGCGGCAAGCACAGATACGCAGTATTTT. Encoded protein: CSAITAAASTDTQYF.